This note documents a single T cell receptor beta chain sequence. Its antigen is unknown. No quality values exist for individual bases; no much larger clone is one base distant. One collaborating source in Seattle enrolled patients while the patients were actively infected and followed the patients over time throughout the course of disease. Each collaborating institution followed its own protocols to collect whole blood in K2EDTA tubes. For TCRbeta analysis, collaborator samples were shipped as frozen whole blood, as isolated PBMCs, or as DNA extracted from either sample type. The immunoSEQ Assay, a bias-controlled multiplex PCR, was used to amplify TCRbeta CDR3 regions from genomic DNA. Regarding the original processing steps: Within the assay, amplification of reference gene primers was used to estimate how many nucleated cells each sample contained. To quantify the absolute abundance of each unique TCRbeta CDR3 rearrangement, sequence reads were collapsed and filtered. For each sample, productive Simpson clonality was calculated by taking the square root of Simpson's diversity index across productive rearrangements. TCRdb re-hosts the immuneACCESS table, in-frame sequences only. Its copies lack some clones; in the studies checked, an unresolved V gene accounts for under half of them, and the cause for the rest is not known. From that table come the V and J calls and clone size; the DNA was used to work out D and trimming. The sample yields 350,000 or so clones; over 85% were counted once. Of the sample, 3% to 4% falls within the top ten clones.

The data were obtained in a study of blood T cell repertoires in COVID-19 (dated by TCRdb to 2020 to 2021). Turning to the overall study: The collaborator samples originated in the United States, Italy and Spain and spanned the acute and convalescent phases of COVID-19. The material from the prospective study consisted of cDNA or gDNA derived from T cells, B-cell-depleted T cells, or PBMCs. Subjects who had been exposed to COVID-19, were actively infected with it, or had recovered from it provided the deeply sampled blood TCRbeta repertoires that made up the dataset. The samples were drawn from the first 160 participants of the ongoing ImmuneRACE study and from 1,254 subjects provided by 6 global collaborators. Where HLA class I and class II types were available, the types were taken from metadata supplied by the sample provider, not from assay-based typing. The repertoires were made available in a free public database intended to serve as a resource for research on the immune response to SARS-CoV-2. Sample metadata almost always included a de-identified subject ID, COVID-19 status, age in years and sex.

Overall study outcomes, separate from this receptor: The quantity of clinical and demographic metadata differed by source and by participant and was supplied without curation.

The receptor comes from a woman in her sixties with COVID-19, enrolled during active disease. The sample comprised peripheral blood.

The encoded CDR3 is CASSRDSNYNEQFF. Read as DNA, the sequence is TGTGCCAGCAGCCGGGACAGTAACTACAATGAGCAGTTCTTC. In this chain, TRBV4-2 is recombined with TRBJ2-1, with 7 bases matching TRBD1. From cysteine to phenylalanine, the CDR3 is 14 amino acids long. The retained sequence is limited to the CDR3, 42 bases, with the frame set at the first base. Trimming leaves V shorter by 4 bases and J shorter by 3 bases, with the junction holding 3 bases beyond the gene matches. Taken from the germline V gene, the CDR1 and CDR2 loops are LGHNA and YNFKEQ.